The sequence of this TCR beta chain was determined in a study of T cell repertoires in cytomegalovirus infection. Study context: A matching HLA type, together with CMV infection, was signaled by public TCR beta signatures. Study-wide results and caveats: Cumulated frequencies of public TCR beta families served to identify carriers of CMV plus the relevant HLA.

In germline, CDR1 is DFQATT, CDR2 SNEGSKA (reference sequence). J gave up 4 bases and V 6 bases, and 9 bases lay outside the gene matches. The CDR3 is 14 amino acids. This clonotype was found a few times. The antigen remains undetermined. TCRdb redid the calling of the reads with MiXCR, one entry per CDR3 protein. Of 200,000 to 300,000 distinct CDR3 sequences listed, roughly an eighth are singletons. The V gene is TRBV20-1, the J gene TRBJ2-1; 7 nucleotides align to TRBD2. The TCR sequence derives from a human donor in good health (CMV status not recorded). Some clones in this sample may be carry-over from other donors' samples. Input material: PBMCs. CDR3 region: CSAKSGISYNEQFF. CDR3 DNA: TGCAGTGCCAAAAGCGGGATATCATACAATGAGCAGTTCTTC.